This T cell receptor beta chain derives from a study of blood T cells in healthy people across ages. As concerns this clonotype: Its antigen remains unidentified.

Study results and limitations: What prevented conclusive comparison of naive and antigen-experienced cells was that PBMCs were unsorted.

A second PCR of about 6 to 11 cycles used a sample-barcoded 5' primer and a J-beta primer mix. TCRdb analysed the 5' RACE reads with MiXCR anew, one entry per CDR3 protein. This sample has some 1.5 million distinct CDR3 sequences; under 30% occur once, and the top ten carry roughly 8%. The sequencing sample was made of blood. The receptor's source is a woman in her thirties in good health.

The CDR3 DNA follows: TGTGCCAGCAAAATTTTTCTCAAGGGAGATGGCTACACCTTC. Amino acids: CASKIFLKGDGYTF. This sequence joins TRBV5-6 and TRBJ1-2; D is undetermined. Germline-derived CDR1 and CDR2 are SGHDT and YYEEEE. This CDR3 is built from 14 residues. V lost 6 bases to trimming and J lost 6 bases, with 18 bases between them. Looking up the rest from reference TRBV5-6 and TRBJ1-2 gives the full variable domain: DAGVTQSPTHLIKTRGQQVTLRCSPKSGHDTVSWYQQALGQGPQFIFQYYEEEERQRGNFPDRFSGHQFPNYSSELNVNALLLGDSALYLCASKIFLKGDGYTFGSGTRLTVV.